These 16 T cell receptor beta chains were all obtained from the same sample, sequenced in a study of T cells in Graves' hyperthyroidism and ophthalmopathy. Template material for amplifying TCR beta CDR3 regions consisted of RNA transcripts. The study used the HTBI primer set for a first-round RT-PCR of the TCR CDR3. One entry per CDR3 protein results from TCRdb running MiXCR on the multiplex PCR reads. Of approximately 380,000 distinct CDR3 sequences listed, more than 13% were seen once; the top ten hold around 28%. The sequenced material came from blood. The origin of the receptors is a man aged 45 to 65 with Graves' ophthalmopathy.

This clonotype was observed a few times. The CDR3 bases are TGTGCCAGCAGTTCACAGAGCTCCTATAATTCACCCCTCCACTTT. Amino acids: CASSSQSSYNSPLHF. The chain has TRBV6-1 and TRBJ1-6; D unresolved. The length of the CDR3 is 15 residues. Germline lookup yields CDR1 MNHNS and CDR2 SASEGT. Trimming removed 5 bases at V and 0 bases at J, with 8 bases between.

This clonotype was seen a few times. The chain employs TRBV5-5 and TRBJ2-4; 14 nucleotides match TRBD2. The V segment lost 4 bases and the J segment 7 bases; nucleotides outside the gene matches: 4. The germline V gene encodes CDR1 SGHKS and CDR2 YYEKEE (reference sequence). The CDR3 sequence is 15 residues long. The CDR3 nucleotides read TGTGCCAGCAGCCCGGGACTAGCGGGAGTGAACATTCAGTACTTC. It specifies CASSPGLAGVNIQYF.

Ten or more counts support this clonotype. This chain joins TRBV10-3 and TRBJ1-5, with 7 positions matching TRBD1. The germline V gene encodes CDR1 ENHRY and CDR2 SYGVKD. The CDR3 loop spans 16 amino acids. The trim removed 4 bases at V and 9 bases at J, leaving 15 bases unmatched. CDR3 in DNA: TGTGCCATCAGTGTTGGGGACAGCCCTGATGGTTGGCCCCAGCATTTT. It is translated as CAISVGDSPDGWPQHF.

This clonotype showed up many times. This CDR3 is CASRSGAGGPDTQYF. The CDR3 DNA sequence: TGTGCCAGCAGATCGGGAGCGGGAGGGCCAGATACGCAGTATTTT. The chain is built from TRBV2 and TRBJ2-3; TRBD2 matches 10 bases. CDR1 and CDR2 from the germline V gene are SNHLY and FYNNEI. The junction had 7 bases not matched to a gene; V was cut back by 6 bases and J by 4 bases. This CDR3 has 15 residues.

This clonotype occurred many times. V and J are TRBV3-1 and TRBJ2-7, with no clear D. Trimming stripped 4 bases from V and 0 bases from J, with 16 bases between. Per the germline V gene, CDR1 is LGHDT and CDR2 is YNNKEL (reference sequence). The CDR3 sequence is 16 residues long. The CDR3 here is CASSRTAAPSSYEQYF. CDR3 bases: TGTGCCAGCAGCCGCACTGCAGCTCCTAGCTCCTACGAGCAGTACTTC.

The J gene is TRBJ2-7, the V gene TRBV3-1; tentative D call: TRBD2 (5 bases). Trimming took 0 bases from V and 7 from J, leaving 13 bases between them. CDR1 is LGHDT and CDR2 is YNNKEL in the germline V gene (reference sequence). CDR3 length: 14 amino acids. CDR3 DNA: TGTGCCAGCAGCCAAGACCCCATGTCGGGGGAGCAGTACTTC. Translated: CASSQDPMSGEQYF.

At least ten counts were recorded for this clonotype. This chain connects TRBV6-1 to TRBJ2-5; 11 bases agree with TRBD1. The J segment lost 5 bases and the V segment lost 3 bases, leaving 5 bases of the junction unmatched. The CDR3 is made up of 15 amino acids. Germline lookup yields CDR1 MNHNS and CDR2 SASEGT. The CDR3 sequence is CASSEDRGLLETQYF. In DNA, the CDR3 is TGTGCCAGCAGTGAGGACAGGGGGCTCCTTGAGACCCAGTACTTC.

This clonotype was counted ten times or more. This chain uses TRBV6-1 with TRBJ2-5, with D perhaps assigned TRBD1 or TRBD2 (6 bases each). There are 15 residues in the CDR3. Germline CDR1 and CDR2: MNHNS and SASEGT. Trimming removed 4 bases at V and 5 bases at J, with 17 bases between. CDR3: CASSGPGAGRETQYF. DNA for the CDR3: TGTGCCAGCAGTGGCCCGGGGGCAGGGCGGGAGACCCAGTACTTC.

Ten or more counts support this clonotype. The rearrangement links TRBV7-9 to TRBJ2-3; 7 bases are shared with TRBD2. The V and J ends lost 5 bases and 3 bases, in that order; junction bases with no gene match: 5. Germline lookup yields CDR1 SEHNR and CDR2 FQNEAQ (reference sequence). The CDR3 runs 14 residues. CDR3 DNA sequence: TGTGCCAGCAGCCGGCGGGAGTTGACAGATACGCAGTATTTT. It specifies CASSRRELTDTQYF.

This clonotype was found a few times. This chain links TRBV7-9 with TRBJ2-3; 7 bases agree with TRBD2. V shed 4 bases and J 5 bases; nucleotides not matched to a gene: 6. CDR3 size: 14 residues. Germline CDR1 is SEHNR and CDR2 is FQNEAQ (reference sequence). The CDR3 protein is CASSWEGLGDTQYF. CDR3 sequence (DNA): TGTGCCAGCAGCTGGGAGGGCCTGGGAGATACGCAGTATTTT.

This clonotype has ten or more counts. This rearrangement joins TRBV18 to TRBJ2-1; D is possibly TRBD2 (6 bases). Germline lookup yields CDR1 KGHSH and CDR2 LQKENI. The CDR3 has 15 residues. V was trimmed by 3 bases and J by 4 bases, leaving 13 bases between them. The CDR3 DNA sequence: TGTGCCAGCTCACCCAGCATACGGGGGTACAATGAGCAGTTCTTC. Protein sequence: CASSPSIRGYNEQFF.

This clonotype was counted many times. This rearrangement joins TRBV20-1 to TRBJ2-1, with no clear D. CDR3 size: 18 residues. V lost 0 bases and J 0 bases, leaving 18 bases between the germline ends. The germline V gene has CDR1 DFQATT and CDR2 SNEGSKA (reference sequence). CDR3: CSARDRSWTSNSYNEQFF. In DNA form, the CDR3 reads TGCAGTGCTAGAGATCGAAGTTGGACGTCTAACTCCTACAATGAGCAGTTCTTC.

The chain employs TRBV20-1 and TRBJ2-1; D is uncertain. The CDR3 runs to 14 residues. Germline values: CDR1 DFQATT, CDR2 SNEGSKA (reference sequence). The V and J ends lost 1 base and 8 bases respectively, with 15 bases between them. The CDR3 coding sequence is TGCAGTGCTAGAGCGGCCAGGAACCACCATGAGCAGTTCTTC. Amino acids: CSARAARNHHEQFF.

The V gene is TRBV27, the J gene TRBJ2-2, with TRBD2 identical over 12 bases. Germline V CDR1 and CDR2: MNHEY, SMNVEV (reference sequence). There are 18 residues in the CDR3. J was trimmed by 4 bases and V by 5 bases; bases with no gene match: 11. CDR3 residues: CASSLLTSGRGGTGELFF. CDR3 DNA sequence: TGTGCCAGCAGTCTCCTGACTAGCGGGAGAGGCGGCACCGGGGAGCTGTTTTTT.

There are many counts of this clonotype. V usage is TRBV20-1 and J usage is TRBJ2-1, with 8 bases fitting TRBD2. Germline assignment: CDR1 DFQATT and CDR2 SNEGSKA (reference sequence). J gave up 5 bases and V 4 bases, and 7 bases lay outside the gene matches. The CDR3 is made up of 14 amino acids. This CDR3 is CSAKGTSTHNEQFF. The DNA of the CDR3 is TGCAGTGCTAAGGGGACTAGTACACACAATGAGCAGTTCTTC.

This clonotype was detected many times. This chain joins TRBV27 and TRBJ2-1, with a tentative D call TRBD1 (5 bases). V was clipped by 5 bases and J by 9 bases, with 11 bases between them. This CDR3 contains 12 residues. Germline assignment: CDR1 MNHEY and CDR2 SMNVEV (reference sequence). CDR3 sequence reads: CASSMGRGEQFF. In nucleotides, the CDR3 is TGTGCCAGCAGTATGGGGCGCGGTGAGCAGTTCTTC.